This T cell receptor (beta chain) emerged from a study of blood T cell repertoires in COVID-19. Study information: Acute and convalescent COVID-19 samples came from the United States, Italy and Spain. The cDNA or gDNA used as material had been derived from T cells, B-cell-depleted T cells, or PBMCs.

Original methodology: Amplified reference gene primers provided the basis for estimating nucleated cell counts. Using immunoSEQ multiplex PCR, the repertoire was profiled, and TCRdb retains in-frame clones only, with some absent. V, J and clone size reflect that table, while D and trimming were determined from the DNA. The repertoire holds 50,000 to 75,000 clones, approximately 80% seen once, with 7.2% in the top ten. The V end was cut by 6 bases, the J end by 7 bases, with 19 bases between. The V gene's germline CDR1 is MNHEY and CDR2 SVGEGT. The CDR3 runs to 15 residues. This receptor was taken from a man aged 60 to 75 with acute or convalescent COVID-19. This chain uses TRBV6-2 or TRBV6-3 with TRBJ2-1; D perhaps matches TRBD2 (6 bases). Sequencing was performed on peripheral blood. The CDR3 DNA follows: TGTGCCAGCAGCGAAATCTCCGGGACTCCAAATGAGCAGTTCTTC. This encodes CASSEISGTPNEQFF.